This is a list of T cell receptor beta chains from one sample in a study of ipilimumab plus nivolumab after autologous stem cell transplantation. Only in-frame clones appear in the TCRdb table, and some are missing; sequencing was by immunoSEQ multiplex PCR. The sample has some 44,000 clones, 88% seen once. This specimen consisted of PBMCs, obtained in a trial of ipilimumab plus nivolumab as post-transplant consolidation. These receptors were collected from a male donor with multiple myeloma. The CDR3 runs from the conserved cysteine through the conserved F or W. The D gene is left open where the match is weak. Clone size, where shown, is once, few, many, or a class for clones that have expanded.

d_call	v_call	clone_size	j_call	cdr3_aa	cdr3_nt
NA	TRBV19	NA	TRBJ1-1	CASSTGQRTEAFF	TGTGCCAGTAGTACAGGACAGAGGACCGAAGCTTTCTTT
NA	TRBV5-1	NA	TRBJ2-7	CASSLGQGTPIPYEQYF	TGCGCCAGCAGCTTGGGGCAGGGGACGCCAATCCCCTACGAGCAGTACTTC
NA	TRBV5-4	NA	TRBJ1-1	CASSSPAGNTEAFF	TGTGCCAGCAGCTCCCCGGCGGGGAACACTGAAGCTTTCTTT
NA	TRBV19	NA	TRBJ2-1	CASLGGPIPGTYNEQFF	TGTGCCAGTCTAGGGGGTCCCATCCCGGGCACCTACAATGAGCAGTTCTTC
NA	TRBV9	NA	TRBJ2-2	CASSVSSNTGELFF	TGTGCCAGCAGCGTAAGCTCGAACACCGGGGAGCTGTTTTTT
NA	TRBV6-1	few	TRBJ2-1	CASGSQTNEQFF	TGTGCCAGCGGAAGCCAGACGAATGAGCAGTTCTTC
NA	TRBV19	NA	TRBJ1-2	CASSPQDGFYGYTF	TGTGCCAGTAGTCCCCAGGACGGGTTCTATGGCTACACCTTC
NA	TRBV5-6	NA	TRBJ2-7	CASSPGSRSEQYF	TGTGCCAGCAGCCCGGGATCCCGTTCCGAGCAGTACTTC
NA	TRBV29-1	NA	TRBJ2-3	CSVETGVGADTQYF	TGCAGCGTTGAAACGGGGGTCGGCGCAGATACGCAGTATTTT
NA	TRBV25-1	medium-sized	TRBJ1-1	CASSEGMGEAFF	TGTGCCAGCAGTGAGGGAATGGGTGAAGCTTTCTTT
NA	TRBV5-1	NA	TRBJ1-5	CASSLGQNQPQHF	TGCGCCAGCAGCTTGGGACAGAATCAGCCCCAGCATTTT
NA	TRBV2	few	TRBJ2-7	CASRQAIYEQYF	TGTGCCAGCAGACAGGCGATATACGAGCAGTACTTC